The present TCR beta chain was sequenced within a study of control samples from healthy donors and cancer patients. Profiling relied on immunoSEQ multiplex PCR, and the TCRdb table lists in-frame clones only, not all of them. The table shows roughly 450,000 clones, with 75% to 95% occurring only once. On this clone itself: Other DNA sequences in the same sample also yield this CDR3.

The V gene's germline CDR1 is MNHEY and CDR2 SMNVEV (reference sequence). V lost 4 bases, J lost 0 bases, and 4 bases lay in between. There are 12 residues in the CDR3. The TCR was taken from a man aged 35-49 years with head and neck cancer. The sequenced sample consisted of PBMCs. The chain employs TRBV27 and TRBJ2-7; D not resolved. CDR3: CASSSSSYEQYF. DNA for the CDR3: TGTGCCAGCAGTTCCTCCTCCTACGAGCAGTACTTC.